This TCR beta chain was documented in a study of blood T cell repertoires in COVID-19. The CDR3 is made up of 12 amino acids. V lost 3 bases and J lost 7; bases outside the gene matches: 0. CDR1 and CDR2 (germline): LGHDT, YNNKEL (reference sequence). Original processing notes: Reference gene primer amplification in the assay estimated nucleated cell counts. TCRdb's table, derived via immunoSEQ multiplex PCR, lists solely in-frame clones and lacks some. That table supplies the V and J calls and clone size; D and trimming were determined from the DNA. The sample contains approximately 150,000 clones, 75% to 90% of which appear only once. This clone was seen more than once but under ten times.

Input material: peripheral blood. The V gene is TRBV3-1 (or the pseudogene TRBV3-2), the J gene TRBJ1-3; 7 nucleotides match TRBD1. The sequence was obtained from a man in his fifties or sixties with active or convalescent COVID-19. CDR3 residues: CASSQTGNTIYF. The CDR3 DNA reads TGTGCCAGCAGCCAGACAGGGAACACCATATATTTT.